The 23 T cell receptor beta chains in this list originate from one sample, sequenced in a study of cytomegalovirus exposure and HLA in healthy donors. 13 Jbeta primers and 60 Vbeta primers were used for the PCR. The protocol was immunoSEQ multiplex PCR, while the TCRdb copy is restricted to in-frame clones and leaves out a portion. The table records about 150,000 clones, 70% to 80% of them present only once. The sample comprised PBMCs. Source of these receptors: a young man in good health and CMV-seropositive.

The chain is built from TRBV28 and TRBJ2-2; 10 nucleotides line up with TRBD2. Trimming took 2 bases from V and 6 from J; bases not matched to a gene: 3. The CDR3 runs 15 residues. Germline CDR1 MDHEN, CDR2 SYDVKM. The CDR3 sequence: CASSLLAGAPGELFF. CDR3 coding DNA: TGTGCCAGCAGTTTACTAGCGGGAGCCCCCGGGGAGCTGTTTTTT.

This clone was recorded only once. The DNA of the CDR3 is TGTGCCTGGGGGACTAGCAGCGCCGGGGAGCTGTTTTTT. It yields the protein CAWGTSSAGELFF. The chain is built from TRBV30 and TRBJ2-2; the match to TRBD2 covers 9 bases. Unmatched junction bases numbered 4, after V lost 5 bases and J lost 6 bases. CDR1 and CDR2 (germline): GTSNPN, SVGIG (reference sequence). The CDR3 sequence is 13 residues long.

The chain recombines TRBV28 with TRBJ2-7; 11 bases are shared with TRBD1. With V trimmed by 4 bases and J by 1 base, 3 bases remained unmatched. The CDR3 sequence is 15 residues long. The germline V gene has CDR1 MDHEN and CDR2 SYDVKM. The CDR3 nucleotides are TGTGCCAGCAGTTCTCGGGACAGGGGGTCCTACGAGCAGTACTTC. It codes for CASSSRDRGSYEQYF.

The chain carries TRBV27 and TRBJ2-7, with 7 bases aligning to TRBD1. Germline assignment: CDR1 MNHEY and CDR2 SMNVEV (reference sequence). V was clipped by 6 bases and J by 2 bases; unmatched bases: 4. This CDR3 contains 13 residues. The CDR3 protein is CASRQGPPYEQYF. The CDR3 DNA reads TGTGCCAGCAGACAGGGGCCCCCCTACGAGCAGTACTTC.

The chain couples TRBV5-1 to TRBJ2-1; 8 bases agree with TRBD1. V lost 2 bases, J lost 8 bases, and 6 bases stayed unmatched. In germline, CDR1 is SGHRS, CDR2 YFSETQ. The CDR3 length is 14 residues. The CDR3, as DNA: TGCGCCAGCAGCTTACGGCAGGGGGCGGATGAGCAGTTCTTC. Residues: CASSLRQGADEQFF.

The rearrangement uses TRBV5-1 and TRBJ2-2; D is unresolved. There are 16 residues in the CDR3. CDR1 SGHRS and CDR2 YFSETQ come from the germline V gene. Trimming took 0 bases from V and 0 from J, leaving 9 bases between them. CDR3 residues: CASSLDNVANTGELFF. The CDR3 DNA reads as TGCGCCAGCAGCTTGGACAACGTCGCGAACACCGGGGAGCTGTTTTTT.

CDR3: CAWSNKGLAADTQYF. The CDR3 DNA follows: TGTGCCTGGAGTAATAAGGGACTAGCGGCAGATACGCAGTATTTT. The chain is built from TRBV30 and TRBJ2-3, with 11 bases identical to TRBD2. V lost 2 bases and J lost 4; bases outside the gene matches: 5. The CDR3 spans 15 residues. CDR1 is GTSNPN, CDR2 SVGIG, per germline (reference sequence).

This rearrangement joins TRBV7-3 to TRBJ2-3, with a weak D call TRBD2 (6 bases). This CDR3 spans 16 amino acids. V was trimmed by 4 bases and J by 4 bases, leaving 18 bases between them. Per the germline V gene, CDR1 is SGHTA and CDR2 is FQGTGA. DNA for the CDR3: TGTGCCAGCAGCTCGCTTACCGGGAGCGGCGCAGATACGCAGTATTTT. This translates into CASSSLTGSGADTQYF.

The V call is TRBV19, the J call TRBJ1-1; maybe TRBD1 (5 bases). Germline V gene lookup returns CDR1 LNHDA and CDR2 SQIVND (reference sequence). The CDR3 sequence is 13 residues long. Trimming left V 6 bases short and J 3 bases short, with 11 bases between. The DNA for the CDR3 is TGTGCCAGTAGGTCGGTAGGGGACACTGAAGCTTTCTTT. Translating gives CASRSVGDTEAFF.

The chain joins TRBV27 to TRBJ1-1; tentative D call: TRBD1 (5 bases). Germline CDR1 is MNHEY and CDR2 is SMNVEV (reference sequence). The CDR3 is made up of 13 amino acids. The V end lost 6 bases, the J end lost 4 bases, and 12 bases lay between the germline ends. CDR3 DNA: TGTGCCAGCAGGGAGTGGGGGGGCACTGAAGCTTTCTTT. It yields the protein CASREWGGTEAFF.

V usage is TRBV4-1 and J usage is TRBJ2-5, with D perhaps matching TRBD1 (7 bases). The CDR3 is 17 amino acids. V was shortened by 0 bases and J by 0 bases, with 14 bases between the two germline ends. Germline CDR1 is MGHRA and CDR2 is YSYEKL. Here the CDR3 reads CASSQDRGTAYQETQYF. The CDR3 DNA reads TGCGCCAGCAGCCAAGATCGCGGGACAGCGTACCAAGAGACCCAGTACTTC.

The rearrangement uses TRBV19 and TRBJ2-7; TRBD1 agrees at 8 bases. The V segment lost 3 bases and the J segment 2 bases; nucleotides outside the gene matches: 3. The CDR3 has 14 amino acids. Germline CDR1 is LNHDA and CDR2 is SQIVND (reference sequence). The CDR3 protein is CASSMGTGTYEQYF. The CDR3 DNA sequence: TGTGCCAGTAGTATGGGGACAGGTACCTACGAGCAGTACTTC.

This clone was detected once. The chain joins TRBV15 to TRBJ1-5, with a possible D match to TRBD1 (6 bases). The germline V and J ends were trimmed by 1 base and 7 bases, with 14 bases remaining between them. This CDR3 has 15 amino acids. Germline lookup yields CDR1 LNHNV and CDR2 YYDKDF (reference sequence). The CDR3 here is CATSRVAGVEQPQHF. CDR3 DNA sequence: TGTGCCACCAGCAGAGTAGCAGGGGTGGAGCAGCCCCAGCATTTT.

The chain employs TRBV6-6 and TRBJ1-5, with a tentative D call TRBD1 (6 bases). V was pared by 6 bases and J by 7 bases, with 10 bases between. The CDR3 totals 12 residues. Germline CDR1 is MNHNY and CDR2 is SVGAGI (reference sequence). CDR3 loop: CASSTGPQPQHF. CDR3 sequence (DNA): TGTGCCAGCAGCACAGGGCCCCAGCCCCAGCATTTT.

The chain combines TRBV5-1 with TRBJ2-5, with D perhaps TRBD1 (7 bases). Germline loops: CDR1 SGHRS, CDR2 YFSETQ. V shed 0 bases and J shed 4 bases, with 10 bases lying between them. This CDR3 spans 14 amino acids. The CDR3 nucleotides read TGCGCCAGCAGCTTGGGACAGGGAGGAGAGACCCAGTACTTC. It specifies CASSLGQGGETQYF.

The genes are TRBV6-5 and TRBJ2-2; tentatively, D is TRBD2 (5 bases). This CDR3 spans 14 amino acids. CDR1 and CDR2 from the germline V gene are MNHEY and SVGAGI. V dropped 2 bases and J dropped 6 bases, with 10 bases sitting between them. The CDR3, as DNA: TGTGCCAGCAGTTACGAAAACGGGGCCGGGGAGCTGTTTTTT. Its protein is CASSYENGAGELFF.

The genes are TRBV11-2 and TRBJ2-7, with D uncertain. V was shortened by 0 bases and J by 6 bases, with 9 bases between the two germline ends. This CDR3 spans 13 amino acids. CDR1 is SGHAT, CDR2 FQNNGV, per germline. The CDR3 bases are TGTGCCAGCAGCTTAGAGACTTGGCTCGAGCAGTACTTC. Amino acids: CASSLETWLEQYF.

The CDR3 nucleotides read TGTGCCAGCAGCCTGGACAGGCCTCCTAACTATGGCTACACCTTC. It codes for CASSLDRPPNYGYTF. This chain connects TRBV6-6 to TRBJ1-2, with 7 positions matching TRBD1. J gave up 0 bases and V 6 bases, and 7 bases lay outside the gene matches. Germline lookup yields CDR1 MNHNY and CDR2 SVGAGI (reference sequence). The CDR3 is 15 residues long.

The V and J genes are TRBV6-5 and TRBJ1-1; no clear D. The CDR3 length is 12 residues. V lost 6 bases, J lost 4 bases, and 9 bases lay in between. CDR1 MNHEY and CDR2 SVGAGI come from the germline V gene. The CDR3 here is CASSRGGTEAFF. The CDR3 bases are TGTGCCAGCAGCCGGGGTGGCACTGAAGCTTTCTTT.

DNA of the CDR3: TGTGCCAGCAGTTCGCAGCGGGAGTGGGGATACGAGCAGTACTTC. Its protein is CASSSQREWGYEQYF. The chain is built from TRBV28 and TRBJ2-7; TRBD2 matches at 8 bases. V dropped 4 bases and J dropped 4; count of bases not matched to a gene: 9. Germline lookup yields CDR1 MDHEN and CDR2 SYDVKM. The CDR3 extends over 15 amino acids.

The genes are TRBV27 and TRBJ2-7; tentatively, D is TRBD1 (5 bases). Germline CDR1 is MNHEY and CDR2 is SMNVEV (reference sequence). There are 13 residues in the CDR3. Trimming removed 0 bases from V and 9 bases from J, with 12 bases in between. The CDR3 reads CASSLSGPVGQYF. The CDR3 DNA reads as TGTGCCAGCAGTTTATCGGGGCCCGTAGGGCAGTACTTC.

V usage is TRBV13 and J usage is TRBJ2-7; D may be TRBD2 (5 bases). Trimming left V 5 bases short and J 4 bases short, with 18 bases between. CDR3 length: 15 residues. Germline V gene lookup returns CDR1 PRHDT and CDR2 FYEKMQ (reference sequence). This chain's CDR3 is CASSHQRAVQYEQYF. CDR3 sequence (DNA): TGTGCCAGCAGCCATCAGAGAGCGGTCCAATACGAGCAGTACTTC.

The rearrangement links TRBV9 to TRBJ2-3, with D possibly TRBD2 on 5 matching bases. Per germline, CDR1 SGDLS and CDR2 YYNGEE. V lost 2 bases and J 0 bases, leaving 10 bases between the germline ends. The CDR3 is 15 amino acids. CDR3 sequence (DNA): TGTGCCAGCAGCGTGCAGCGGTCTAGCACAGATACGCAGTATTTT. This codes for CASSVQRSSTDTQYF.